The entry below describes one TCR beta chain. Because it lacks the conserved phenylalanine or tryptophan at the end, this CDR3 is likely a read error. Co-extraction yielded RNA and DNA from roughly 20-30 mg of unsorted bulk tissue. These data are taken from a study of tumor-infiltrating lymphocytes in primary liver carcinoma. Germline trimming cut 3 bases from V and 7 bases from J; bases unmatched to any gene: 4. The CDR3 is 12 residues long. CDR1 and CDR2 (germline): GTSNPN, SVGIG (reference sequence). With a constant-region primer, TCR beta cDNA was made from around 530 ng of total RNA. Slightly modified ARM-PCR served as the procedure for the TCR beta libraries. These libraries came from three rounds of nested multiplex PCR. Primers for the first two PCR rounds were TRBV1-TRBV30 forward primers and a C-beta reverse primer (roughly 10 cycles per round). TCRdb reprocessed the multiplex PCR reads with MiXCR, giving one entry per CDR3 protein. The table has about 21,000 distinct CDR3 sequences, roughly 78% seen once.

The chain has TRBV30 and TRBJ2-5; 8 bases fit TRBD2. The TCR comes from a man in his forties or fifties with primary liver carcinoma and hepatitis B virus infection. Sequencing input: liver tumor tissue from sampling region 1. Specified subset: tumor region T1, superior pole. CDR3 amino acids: CAWRTGGATQYL. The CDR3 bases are TGTGCCTGGAGGACGGGAGGGGCGACCCAGTACTTA.